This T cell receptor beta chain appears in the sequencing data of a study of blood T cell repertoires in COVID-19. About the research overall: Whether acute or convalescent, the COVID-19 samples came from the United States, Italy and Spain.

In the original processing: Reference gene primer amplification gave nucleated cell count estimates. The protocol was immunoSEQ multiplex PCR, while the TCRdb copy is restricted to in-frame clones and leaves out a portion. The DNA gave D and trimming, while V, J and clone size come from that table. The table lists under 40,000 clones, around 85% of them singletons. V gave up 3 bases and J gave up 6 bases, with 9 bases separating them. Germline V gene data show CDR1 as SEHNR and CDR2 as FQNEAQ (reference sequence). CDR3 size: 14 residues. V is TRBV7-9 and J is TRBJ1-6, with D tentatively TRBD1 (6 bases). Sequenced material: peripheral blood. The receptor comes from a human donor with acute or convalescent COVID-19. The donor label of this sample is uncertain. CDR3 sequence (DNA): TGTGCCAGCAGCTTGGACAGTCCTAATTCACCCCTCCACTTT. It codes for CASSLDSPNSPLHF.